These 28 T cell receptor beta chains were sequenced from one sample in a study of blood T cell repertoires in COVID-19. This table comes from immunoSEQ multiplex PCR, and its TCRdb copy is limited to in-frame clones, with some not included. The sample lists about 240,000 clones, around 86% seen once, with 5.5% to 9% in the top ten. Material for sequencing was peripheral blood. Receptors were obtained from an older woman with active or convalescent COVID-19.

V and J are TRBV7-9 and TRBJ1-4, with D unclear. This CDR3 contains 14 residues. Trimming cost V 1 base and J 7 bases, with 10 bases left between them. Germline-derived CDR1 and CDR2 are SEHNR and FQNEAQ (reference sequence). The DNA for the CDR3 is TGTGCCAGCAGCTTAGGAGCCACGGGTGAAAAACTGTTTTTT. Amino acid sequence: CASSLGATGEKLFF. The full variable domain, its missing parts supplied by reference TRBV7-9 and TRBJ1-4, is DTGVSQNPRHKITKRGQNVTFRCDPISEHNRLYWYRQTLGQGPEFLTYFQNEAQLEKSRLLSDRFSAERPKGSFSTLEIQRTEQGDSAMYLCASSLGATGEKLFFGSGTQLSVL.

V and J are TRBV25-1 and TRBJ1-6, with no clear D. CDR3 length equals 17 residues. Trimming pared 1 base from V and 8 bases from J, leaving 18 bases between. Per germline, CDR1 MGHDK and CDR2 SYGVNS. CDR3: CASSESSLNPSHSPLHF. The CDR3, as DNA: TGTGCCAGCAGTGAATCTTCTCTAAATCCCTCCCATTCACCCCTCCACTTT.

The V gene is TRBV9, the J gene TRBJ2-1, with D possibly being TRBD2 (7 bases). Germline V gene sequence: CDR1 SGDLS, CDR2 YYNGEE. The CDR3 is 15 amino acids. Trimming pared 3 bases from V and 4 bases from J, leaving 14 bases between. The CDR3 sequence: CASSGGASGYNEQFF. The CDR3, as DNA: TGTGCCAGCAGCGGGGGGGCTAGCGGATACAATGAGCAGTTCTTC.

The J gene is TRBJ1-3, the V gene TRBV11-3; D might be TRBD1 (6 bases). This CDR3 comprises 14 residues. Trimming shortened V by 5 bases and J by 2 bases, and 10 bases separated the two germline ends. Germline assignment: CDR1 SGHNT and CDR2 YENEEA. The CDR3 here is CASSPDRTGNTIYF. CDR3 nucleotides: TGTGCCAGCAGCCCCGACAGGACTGGAAACACCATATATTTT.

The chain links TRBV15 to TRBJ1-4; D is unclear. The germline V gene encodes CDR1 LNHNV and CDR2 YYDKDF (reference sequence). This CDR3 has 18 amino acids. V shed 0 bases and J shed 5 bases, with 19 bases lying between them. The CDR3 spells CATSRDWTSWEWNEKLFF. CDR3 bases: TGTGCCACCAGCAGAGATTGGACGAGCTGGGAGTGGAATGAAAAACTGTTTTTT.

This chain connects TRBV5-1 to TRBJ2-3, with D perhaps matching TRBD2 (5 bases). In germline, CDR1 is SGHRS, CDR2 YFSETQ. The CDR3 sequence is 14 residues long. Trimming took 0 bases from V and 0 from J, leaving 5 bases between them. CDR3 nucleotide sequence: TGCGCCAGCAGCTTGGAGCGGAGCACAGATACGCAGTATTTT. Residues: CASSLERSTDTQYF.

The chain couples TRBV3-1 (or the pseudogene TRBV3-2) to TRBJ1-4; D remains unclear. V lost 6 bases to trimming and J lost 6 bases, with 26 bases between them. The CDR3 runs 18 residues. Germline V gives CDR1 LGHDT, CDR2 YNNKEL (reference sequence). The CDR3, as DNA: TGTGCCAGCAGTCAACCCTCCCAGGCCAGCGGGAGGGATGAAAAACTGTTTTTT. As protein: CASSQPSQASGRDEKLFF.

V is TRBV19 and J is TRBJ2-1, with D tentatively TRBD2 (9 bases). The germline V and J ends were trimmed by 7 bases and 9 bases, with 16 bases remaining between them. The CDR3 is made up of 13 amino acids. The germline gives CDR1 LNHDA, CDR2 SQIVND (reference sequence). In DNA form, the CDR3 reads TGTGCCAGTACTAGCGGGACAGGTGGTGAGCAGTTCTTC. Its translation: CASTSGTGGEQFF.

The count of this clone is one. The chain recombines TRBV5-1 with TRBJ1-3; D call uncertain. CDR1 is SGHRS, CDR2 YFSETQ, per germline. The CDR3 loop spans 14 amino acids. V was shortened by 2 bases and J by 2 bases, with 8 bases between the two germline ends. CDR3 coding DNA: TGCGCCAGCAGCTTCAATCATCCTGGAAACACCATATATTTT. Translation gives CASSFNHPGNTIYF.

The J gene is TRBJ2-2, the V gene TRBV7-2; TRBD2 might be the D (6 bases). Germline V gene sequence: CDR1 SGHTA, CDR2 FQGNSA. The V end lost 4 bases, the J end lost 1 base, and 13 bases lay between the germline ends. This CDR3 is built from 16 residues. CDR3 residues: CASSSLRRVNTGELFF. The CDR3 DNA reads TGTGCCAGCAGCTCGTTGAGGAGGGTGAACACCGGGGAGCTGTTTTTT.

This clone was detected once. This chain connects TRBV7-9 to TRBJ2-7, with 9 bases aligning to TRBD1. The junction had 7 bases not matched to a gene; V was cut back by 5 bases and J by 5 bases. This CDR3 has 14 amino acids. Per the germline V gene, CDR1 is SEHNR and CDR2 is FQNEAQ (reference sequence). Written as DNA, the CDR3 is TGTGCCAGCAGCCCCGGGACAGGGCGAGACGAGCAGTACTTC. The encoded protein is CASSPGTGRDEQYF.

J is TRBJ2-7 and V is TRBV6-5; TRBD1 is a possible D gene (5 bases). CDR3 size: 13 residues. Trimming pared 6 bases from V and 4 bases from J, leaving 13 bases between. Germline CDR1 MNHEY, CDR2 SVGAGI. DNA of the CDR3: TGTGCCAGCAGCCGACAGCCCGAATACGAGCAGTACTTC. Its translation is CASSRQPEYEQYF.

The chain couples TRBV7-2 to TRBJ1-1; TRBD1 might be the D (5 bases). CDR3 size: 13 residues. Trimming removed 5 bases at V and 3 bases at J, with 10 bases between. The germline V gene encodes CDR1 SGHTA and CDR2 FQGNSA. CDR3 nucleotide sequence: TGTGCCAGCAGCCGCCCGGGGGACACTGAAGCTTTCTTT. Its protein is CASSRPGDTEAFF.

The CDR3 DNA is TGTGCCAGCTCACCAGCGGGGAGAGCTCTCGGCTACACCTTC. Its protein product is CASSPAGRALGYTF. The chain carries TRBV18 and TRBJ1-2; D is undetermined. Germline V gene data show CDR1 as KGHSH and CDR2 as LQKENI. V was pared by 2 bases and J by 8 bases, with 15 bases between. The CDR3 spans 14 residues.

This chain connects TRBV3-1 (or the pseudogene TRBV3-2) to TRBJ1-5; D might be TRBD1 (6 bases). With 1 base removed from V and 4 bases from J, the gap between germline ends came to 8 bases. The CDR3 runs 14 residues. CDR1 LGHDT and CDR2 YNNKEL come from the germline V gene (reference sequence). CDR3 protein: CASSQAGANQPQHF. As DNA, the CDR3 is TGTGCCAGCAGCCAAGCAGGGGCAAATCAGCCCCAGCATTTT.

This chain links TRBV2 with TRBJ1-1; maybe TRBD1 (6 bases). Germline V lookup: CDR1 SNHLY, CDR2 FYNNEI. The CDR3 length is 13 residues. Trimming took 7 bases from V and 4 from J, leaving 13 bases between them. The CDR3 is CASNRQVSTEAFF. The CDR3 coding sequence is TGTGCCAGCAACAGACAGGTTTCCACTGAAGCTTTCTTT.

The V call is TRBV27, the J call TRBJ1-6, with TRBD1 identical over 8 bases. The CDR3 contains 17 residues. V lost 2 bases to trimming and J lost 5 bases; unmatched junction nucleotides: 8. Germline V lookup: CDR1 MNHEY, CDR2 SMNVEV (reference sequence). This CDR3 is CASSLGDRGTNNSPLHF. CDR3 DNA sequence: TGTGCCAGCAGTTTAGGTGACAGGGGTACCAATAATTCACCCCTCCACTTT.

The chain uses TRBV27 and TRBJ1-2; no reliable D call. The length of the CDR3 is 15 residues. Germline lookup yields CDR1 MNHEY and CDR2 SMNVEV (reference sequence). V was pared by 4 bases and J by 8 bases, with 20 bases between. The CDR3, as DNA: TGTGCCAGCAGTTCCCTGAGGGTCGGAGTCTTAGGCTACACCTTC. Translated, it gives CASSSLRVGVLGYTF.

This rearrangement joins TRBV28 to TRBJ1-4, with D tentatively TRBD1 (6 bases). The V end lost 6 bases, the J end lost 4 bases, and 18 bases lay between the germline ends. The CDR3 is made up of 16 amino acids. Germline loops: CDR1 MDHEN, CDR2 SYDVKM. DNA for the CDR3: TGTGCCAGCAGCCCCTATGCGACAGGACTTAATGAAAAACTGTTTTTT. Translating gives CASSPYATGLNEKLFF.

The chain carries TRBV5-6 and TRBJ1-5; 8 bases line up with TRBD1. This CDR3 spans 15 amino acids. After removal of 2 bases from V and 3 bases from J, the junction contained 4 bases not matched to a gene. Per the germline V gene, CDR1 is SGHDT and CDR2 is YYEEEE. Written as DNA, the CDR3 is TGTGCCAGCAGCTTAGGACAGGGCGTCAATCAGCCCCAGCATTTT. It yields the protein CASSLGQGVNQPQHF.

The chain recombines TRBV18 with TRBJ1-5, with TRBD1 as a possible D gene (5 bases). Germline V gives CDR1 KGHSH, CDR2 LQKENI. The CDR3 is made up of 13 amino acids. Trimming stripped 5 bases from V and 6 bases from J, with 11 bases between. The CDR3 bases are TGTGCCAGCTCATCGGGGAGGGGTCAGCCCCAGCATTTT. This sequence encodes CASSSGRGQPQHF.

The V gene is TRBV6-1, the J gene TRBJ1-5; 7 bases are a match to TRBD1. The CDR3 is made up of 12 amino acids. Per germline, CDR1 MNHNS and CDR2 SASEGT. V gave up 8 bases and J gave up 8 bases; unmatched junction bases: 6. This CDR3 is CASGTGVEPQHF. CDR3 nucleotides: TGTGCCAGCGGAACAGGGGTCGAGCCCCAGCATTTT.

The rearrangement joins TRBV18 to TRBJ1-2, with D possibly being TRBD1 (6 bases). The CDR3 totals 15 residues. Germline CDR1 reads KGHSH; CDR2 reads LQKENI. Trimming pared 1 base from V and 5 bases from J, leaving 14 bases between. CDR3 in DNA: TGTGCCAGCTCACCACAGGACAGAAGGCGGTATGGCTACACCTTC. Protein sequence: CASSPQDRRRYGYTF.

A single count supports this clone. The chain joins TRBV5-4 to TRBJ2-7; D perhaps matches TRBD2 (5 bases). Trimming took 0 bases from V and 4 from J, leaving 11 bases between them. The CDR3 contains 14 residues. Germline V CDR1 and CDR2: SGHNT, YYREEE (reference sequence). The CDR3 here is CASSLEARRYEQYF. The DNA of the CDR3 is TGTGCCAGCAGCTTGGAGGCCAGGAGGTACGAGCAGTACTTC.

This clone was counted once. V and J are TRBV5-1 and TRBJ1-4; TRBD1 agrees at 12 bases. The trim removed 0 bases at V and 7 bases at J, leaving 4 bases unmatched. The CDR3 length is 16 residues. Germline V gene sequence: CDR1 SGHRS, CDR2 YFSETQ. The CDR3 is CASSLEGQGAFEKLFF. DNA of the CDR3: TGCGCCAGCAGCTTGGAGGGACAGGGGGCTTTTGAAAAACTGTTTTTT.

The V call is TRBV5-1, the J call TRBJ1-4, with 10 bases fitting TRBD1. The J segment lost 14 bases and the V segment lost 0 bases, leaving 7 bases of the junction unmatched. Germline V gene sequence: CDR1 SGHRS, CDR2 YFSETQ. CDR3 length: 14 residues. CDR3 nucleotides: TGCGCCAGCAGCTTGGACTTCGGGGACAGGGGCCTGTTTTTT. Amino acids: CASSLDFGDRGLFF.

The CDR3 region is CASTYSNTEAFF. The CDR3 DNA reads as TGTGCCTCAACTTATTCCAACACTGAAGCTTTCTTT. V is TRBV12-3 or TRBV12-4 and J is TRBJ1-1; D call uncertain. The ends were cut back, 11 bases at V and 2 bases at J, with 12 bases in the middle. The CDR3 is 12 amino acids.

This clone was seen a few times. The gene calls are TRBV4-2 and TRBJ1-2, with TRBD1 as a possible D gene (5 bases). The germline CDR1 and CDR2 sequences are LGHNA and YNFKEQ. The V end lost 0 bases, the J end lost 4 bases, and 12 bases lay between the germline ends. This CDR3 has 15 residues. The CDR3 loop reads CASSQEVQELYGYTF. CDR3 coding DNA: TGTGCCAGCAGCCAAGAGGTACAGGAACTCTATGGCTACACCTTC.